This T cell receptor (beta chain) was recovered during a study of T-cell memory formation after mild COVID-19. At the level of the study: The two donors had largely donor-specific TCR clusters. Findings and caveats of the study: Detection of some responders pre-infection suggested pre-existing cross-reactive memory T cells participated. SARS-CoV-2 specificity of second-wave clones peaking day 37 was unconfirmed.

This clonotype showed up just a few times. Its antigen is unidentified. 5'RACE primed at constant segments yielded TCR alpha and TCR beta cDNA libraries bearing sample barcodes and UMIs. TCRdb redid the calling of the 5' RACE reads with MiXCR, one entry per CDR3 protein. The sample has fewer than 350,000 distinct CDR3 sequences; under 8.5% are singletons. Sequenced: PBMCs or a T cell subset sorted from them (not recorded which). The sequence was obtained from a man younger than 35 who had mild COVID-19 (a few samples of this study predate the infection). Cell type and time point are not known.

The CDR3 bases are TGTGCCAGCAGTCTGTATACTAGCCCCGGGGCAGATACGCAGTATTTT. Amino acid sequence: CASSLYTSPGADTQYF. The chain employs TRBV27 and TRBJ2-3; possibly TRBD2 for D (6 bases). Trimming shortened V by 5 bases and J by 4 bases, and 19 bases separated the two germline ends. The CDR3 covers 16 residues. Germline CDR1 is MNHEY and CDR2 is SMNVEV (reference sequence).